This TCR beta chain was sequenced for a study of long-term antiretroviral therapy in people with HIV. Study results and caveats: Control repertoires displayed wider CDR3 length ranges than the HIV repertoires.

Between the trimmed V and J ends, which lost 1 base and 3 bases, there was a span of 13 bases. Germline loops: CDR1 MGHRA, CDR2 YSYEKL. The CDR3 has 15 residues. The immunoSEQ assay was v3.0, run at survey level. Only in-frame clones appear in the TCRdb table, and some are missing; sequencing was by immunoSEQ multiplex PCR. The repertoire holds 30,000 to 50,000 clones, with around 88% as singletons. Comments on this clone: Its antigen is unknown.

J is TRBJ2-7 and V is TRBV4-1; D assignment may be TRBD1 or TRBD2 (5 bases each). This receptor was identified in a young woman with HIV. The input for sequencing was unsorted PBMCs, taken just before starting antiretroviral therapy. CDR3 bases: TGCGCCAGCAGCCAAGGGGACGCCAGCTTCTACGAGCAGTACTTC. It translates to CASSQGDASFYEQYF.